What follows is one TCR beta chain and its context. Its antigen is unknown. This entry belongs to a study of breast tumors, draining lymph nodes, adjacent tissues. Notes on the study in general: Tumor repertoires ranked between lymph nodes and nontumor tissue in diversity, with V and J gene preferences. Compared with basal-like, luminal-like tumors shared significantly more repertoire with nontumor tissue.

TCRdb itself ran the multiplex PCR reads through MiXCR, one entry per CDR3 protein. Of 12,000 or so distinct CDR3 sequences listed, about 48% were seen once; the top ten hold less than 40%. The sequence came from a female donor with breast cancer. Some clones in this sample may be carry-over from other donors' samples. Input material: breast tumor tissue.

CDR3 sequence reads: CSARGPGESLAETQYF. The CDR3 DNA is TGCAGTGCTAGAGGCCCGGGAGAAAGCTTGGCAGAGACCCAGTACTTC. The J gene is TRBJ2-5, the V gene TRBV20-1, with D perhaps TRBD2 (6 bases). The CDR3 totals 16 residues. The V gene's germline CDR1 is DFQATT and CDR2 SNEGSKA (reference sequence). V was clipped by 1 base and J by 4 bases, with 19 bases between them.